The clone carrying this T cell receptor (beta chain) was detected only once. Measured with immunoSEQ multiplex PCR; TCRdb has only the in-frame clones, and not every one. The sample includes about 98,000 clones, 79% of them seen just once. The sample belongs to a study of control samples from healthy donors and cancer patients. This CDR3 is built from 15 residues. Germline CDR1 DFQATT, CDR2 SNEGSKA (reference sequence). Trimming removed 3 bases from V and 6 bases from J; junction bases left unmatched: 6. Material: blood. The clonotype originates from a woman younger than 45 in good health. V is TRBV20-1 and J is TRBJ2-1; 12 nucleotides align to TRBD2. CDR3 bases: TGCAGTGCTAGTCCTAGCGGGGGGGCCTTCAATGAGCAGTTCTTC. Translated: CSASPSGGAFNEQFF.